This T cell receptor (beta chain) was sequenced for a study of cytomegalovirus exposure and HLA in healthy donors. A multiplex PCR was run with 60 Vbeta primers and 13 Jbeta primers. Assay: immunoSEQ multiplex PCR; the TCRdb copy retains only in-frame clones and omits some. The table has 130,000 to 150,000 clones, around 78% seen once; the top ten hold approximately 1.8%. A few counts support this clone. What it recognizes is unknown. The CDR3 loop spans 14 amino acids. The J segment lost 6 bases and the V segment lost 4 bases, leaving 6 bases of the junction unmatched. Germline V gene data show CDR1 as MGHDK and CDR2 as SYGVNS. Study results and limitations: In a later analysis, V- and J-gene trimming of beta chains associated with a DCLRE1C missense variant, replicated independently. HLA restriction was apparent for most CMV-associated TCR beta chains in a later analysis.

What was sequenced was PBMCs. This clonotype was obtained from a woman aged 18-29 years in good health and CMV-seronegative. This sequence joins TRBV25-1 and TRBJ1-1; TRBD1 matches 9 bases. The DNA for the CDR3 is TGTGCCAGCAGTGGGGGACAGGGAACCCCTGAAGCTTTCTTT. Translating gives CASSGGQGTPEAFF. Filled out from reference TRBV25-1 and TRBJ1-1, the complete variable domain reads EADIYQTPRYLVIGTGKKITLECSQTMGHDKMYWYQQDPGMELHLIHYSYGVNSTEKGDLSSESTVSRIRTEHFPLTLESARPSHTSQYLCASSGGQGTPEAFFGQGTRLTVV.